A selection of T cell receptor beta chains follows, all from one sample in a study of blood T cell repertoires in COVID-19. Profiled with immunoSEQ multiplex PCR; TCRdb holds only in-frame clones, not every one. Of approximately 360,000 clones in the sample, around 91% were seen once. Sequenced sample: peripheral blood. The receptors stem from a man aged 18 to 30 with active or convalescent COVID-19. Each CDR3 is given with its conserved first and last residue. Fields, in order: V gene, J gene, CDR3 protein.

V: TRBV3-1/TRBV3-2; J: TRBJ1-1; CDR3: CASSQGQAPNTEAFF
V: TRBV7-3; J: TRBJ2-3; CDR3: CASRSVGYTDTQYF
V: TRBV7-6; J: TRBJ1-1; CDR3: CASSQTVNTEAFF
V: TRBV19; J: TRBJ2-7; CDR3: CASSGGQGTYEQYF
V: TRBV19; J: TRBJ1-1; CDR3: CASSIQGNTEAFF
V: TRBV29-1; J: TRBJ1-1; CDR3: CSVKDTLNTEAFF
V: TRBV6-5; J: TRBJ2-7; CDR3: CASSYGQGGYEQYF
V: TRBV19; J: TRBJ2-5; CDR3: CASSIVGRETQYF
V: TRBV18; J: TRBJ2-3; CDR3: CASSPSSGATDTQYF
V: TRBV7-9; J: TRBJ1-4; CDR3: CASSLANRGRDEKLFF
V: TRBV6-1; J: TRBJ1-5; CDR3: CASSELAGPTLTQHF
V: TRBV18; J: TRBJ2-1; CDR3: CASSPPRLAGVEQFF
V: TRBV5-8; J: TRBJ2-7; CDR3: CASTPQGTSTYEQYF
V: TRBV5-4; J: TRBJ1-6; CDR3: CASSLESGWSSPLHF
V: TRBV9; J: TRBJ2-3; CDR3: CASSVPSEGDTQYF
V: TRBV19; J: TRBJ2-7; CDR3: CASSLTGGSYEQYF
V: TRBV11-1; J: TRBJ2-5; CDR3: CASSLALERQETQYF
V: TRBV11-2; J: TRBJ2-5; CDR3: CASSSFGLAGGQETQYF
V: TRBV7-3; J: TRBJ1-2; CDR3: CASSPGTIGYTF
V: TRBV19; J: TRBJ1-5; CDR3: CASSSDRAWPQHF
V: TRBV28; J: TRBJ2-7; CDR3: CASSLYSPGGYEQYF
V: TRBV6-4; J: TRBJ2-7; CDR3: CASSHRTGSHTYEQYF
V: TRBV7-7; J: TRBJ2-2; CDR3: CASGRLAGGIGELFF
V: TRBV27; J: TRBJ1-1; CDR3: CASSRPGQGKTEAFF
V: TRBV7-3; J: TRBJ2-7; CDR3: CASSLLPGSGYEQYF
V: TRBV9; J: TRBJ2-2; CDR3: CASSTGLAANTGELFF
V: TRBV7-2; J: TRBJ1-2; CDR3: CASSWTGGAGGGYTF
V: TRBV28; J: TRBJ1-1; CDR3: CASSLSVSMNTEAFF
V: TRBV7-2; J: TRBJ2-2; CDR3: CASSFPKLANTGELFF
V: TRBV5-6; J: TRBJ2-1; CDR3: CASTSGISYNEQFF
V: TRBV6-5; J: TRBJ1-5; CDR3: CASRRGHLLHF
V: TRBV19; J: TRBJ1-2; CDR3: CASSSGTGNYGYTF